The present T cell receptor beta chain was sequenced within a study of blood T cell repertoires in COVID-19. Study in general: T cells, B-cell-depleted T cells, or PBMCs provided the cDNA or gDNA that served as material.

Profiling relied on immunoSEQ multiplex PCR, and the TCRdb table lists in-frame clones only, not all of them. The table includes about 200,000 clones, about 80% detected once. Clinical history reported by participants formed the basis on which cohorts were assigned. The V gene lost 2 bases and the J gene lost 10 bases, with 8 bases spanning the gap. This CDR3 is built from 11 residues. This clone was found once. The J gene is TRBJ1-1, the V gene TRBV12-3 or TRBV12-4, with D possibly TRBD1 on 5 matching bases. This sequence originates from a woman aged 45-60 years who had been exposed to COVID-19. Sequenced: PBMCs or T cells enriched from blood (not recorded which). Written as DNA, the CDR3 is TGTGCCAGCAGTTTACAAGGGGTAGCTTTCTTT. This sequence encodes CASSLQGVAFF.